These 9 T cell receptor beta chains were sequenced from one sample in a study of blood T cell repertoires in COVID-19. This table comes from immunoSEQ multiplex PCR, and its TCRdb copy is limited to in-frame clones, with some not included. The table has 45,000 to 60,000 clones, around nine tenths seen once. The specimen was peripheral blood. These TCRs come from a human donor with active COVID-19. The donor label of this sample is uncertain.

V gene TRBV27 combines with J gene TRBJ1-2, with a weak D call TRBD1 (6 bases). The V and J ends lost 3 bases and 4 bases respectively, with 15 bases between them. CDR3 length: 15 amino acids. Germline V CDR1 and CDR2: MNHEY, SMNVEV (reference sequence). The CDR3 protein is CASSFSTGSPYGYTF. CDR3 nucleotide sequence: TGTGCCAGCAGTTTCTCGACAGGTTCACCCTATGGCTACACCTTC.

J is TRBJ2-1 and V is TRBV2, with TRBD2 identical over 12 bases. The CDR3 spans 14 residues. The V gene end was trimmed by 10 bases and the J gene end by 2 bases; junction bases not matched to a gene: 3. Germline lookup yields CDR1 SNHLY and CDR2 FYNNEI. CDR3 nucleotide sequence: TGTGCCACCTCTAGCGGGGGGGCCTACAATGAGCAGTTCTTC. Amino acids: CATSSGGAYNEQFF.

The chain combines TRBV6-2 or TRBV6-3 with TRBJ2-7, with 7 nucleotides matching TRBD1. In germline, CDR1 is MNHEY, CDR2 SVGEGT. Trimming took 2 bases from V and 2 from J; bases not matched to a gene: 12. The CDR3 extends over 17 amino acids. CDR3 nucleotide sequence: TGTGCCAGCAGTTACCCCCGACAGGGCAAGCAAACCTACGAGCAGTACTTC. Encoded protein: CASSYPRQGKQTYEQYF.

This chain uses TRBV7-3 with TRBJ1-2; 10 nucleotides match TRBD1. Germline CDR1 reads SGHTA; CDR2 reads FQGTGA. The V and J ends lost 3 bases and 7 bases, in that order; junction bases with no gene match: 2. This CDR3 has 13 residues. The CDR3 spells CASSFGTGAGYTF. The CDR3 DNA is TGTGCCAGCAGCTTTGGGACAGGGGCTGGCTACACCTTC.

V gene TRBV27 combines with J gene TRBJ1-2; D gene unclear. The length of the CDR3 is 13 residues. V lost 3 bases, J lost 5 bases, and 10 bases lay in between. Germline CDR1 reads MNHEY; CDR2 reads SMNVEV (reference sequence). CDR3 region: CASSFSRSYGYTF. CDR3 nucleotide sequence: TGTGCCAGCAGTTTCTCCCGTTCTTATGGCTACACCTTC.

The V call is TRBV11-3, the J call TRBJ2-5; 11 nucleotides line up with TRBD2. The CDR3 extends over 16 amino acids. V gave up 0 bases and J gave up 1 base; unmatched junction bases: 1. CDR1 SGHNT and CDR2 YENEEA come from the germline V gene. The DNA of the CDR3 is TGTGCCAGCAGCTTAGAGCTAGCGGGGGGCCAAGAGACCCAGTACTTC. Its protein product is CASSLELAGGQETQYF.

The rearrangement links TRBV18 to TRBJ2-5, with TRBD1 matching 9 bases. The CDR3 length is 14 residues. Unmatched junction bases numbered 4, after V lost 3 bases and J lost 5 bases. Germline V lookup: CDR1 KGHSH, CDR2 LQKENI. CDR3 sequence (DNA): TGTGCCAGCTCACCGGGACAGGGTTTGGAGACCCAGTACTTC. This translates into CASSPGQGLETQYF.

CDR3: CAWSEQGNQPQHF. The CDR3 DNA reads as TGTGCCTGGAGTGAACAGGGGAATCAGCCCCAGCATTTT. The rearrangement uses TRBV30 and TRBJ1-5; 7 nucleotides agree with TRBD1. The CDR3 sequence is 13 residues long. J was trimmed by 4 bases and V by 1 base; bases with no gene match: 1. The germline V gene has CDR1 GTSNPN and CDR2 SVGIG (reference sequence).

V gene TRBV28 combines with J gene TRBJ1-5; D perhaps matches TRBD1 (5 bases). The CDR3 contains 15 residues. The germline V gene has CDR1 MDHEN and CDR2 SYDVKM. V was shortened by 3 bases and J by 0 bases, with 9 bases between the two germline ends. CDR3 amino acids: CASSFRDYSNQPQHF. CDR3 DNA sequence: TGTGCCAGCAGTTTCCGGGACTATAGCAATCAGCCCCAGCATTTT.